This TCR beta chain came from a study of monozygotic twins with inflammatory bowel disease. CDR1 GTSNPN and CDR2 SVGIG come from the germline V gene (reference sequence). CDR3 size: 13 residues. From its re-call of the 5' RACE reads, TCRdb lists each CDR3 protein once, without DNA. The sample includes around 99,000 distinct CDR3 sequences. Sequencing was done on a sample of blood. The TCR was taken from a human donor with ulcerative colitis or Crohn's disease, or a healthy co-twin of an affected twin (not recorded which). The chain uses TRBV30 and TRBJ2-5; TCRdb's D call, TRBD2, is unchecked because there is no DNA. The CDR3 loop is CASTRDEQETQYF.